Given below is one T cell receptor beta chain in context. The antigen is unknown. The data were taken from a study of the immune and genomic landscape of osteosarcoma. About the research overall: Pediatric and adult high-grade osteosarcoma patients, median diagnosis age around 27. Localized disease at presentation in less than 85%; approximately 58% were male.

Germline-derived CDR1 and CDR2 are KGHSH and LQKENI. J was trimmed by 0 bases and V by 6 bases; bases with no gene match: 6. The CDR3 spans 16 residues. Study-wide results and limits: Clonality was benchmarked against external normal skin and healthy blood data.

Clones were sequenced by immunoSEQ multiplex PCR, and TCRdb holds only the in-frame ones, with some missing. The sample includes approximately 420 clones, around nine tenths of them seen just once. Sequencing was performed on tumor tissue from a local recurrence in the femur. This TCR was recovered from a girl between 10 and 17 years old with osteosarcoma. The chain uses TRBV18 and TRBJ2-2; 8 bases agree with TRBD1. The CDR3 sequence: CASSHDRGPNTGELFF. In nucleotides, the CDR3 is TGTGCCAGCTCGCACGACAGGGGTCCGAACACCGGGGAGCTGTTTTTT.